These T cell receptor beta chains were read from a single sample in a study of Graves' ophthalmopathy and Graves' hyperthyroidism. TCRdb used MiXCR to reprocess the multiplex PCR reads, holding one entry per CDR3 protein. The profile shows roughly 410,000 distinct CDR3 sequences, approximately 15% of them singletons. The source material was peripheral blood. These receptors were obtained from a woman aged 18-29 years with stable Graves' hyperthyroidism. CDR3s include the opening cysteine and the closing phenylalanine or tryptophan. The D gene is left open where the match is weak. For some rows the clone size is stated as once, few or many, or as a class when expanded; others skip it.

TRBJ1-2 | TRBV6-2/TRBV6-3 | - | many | TGTGCCAGCAGGGGGACGGCGGACTATGGCTACACCTTC | CASRGTADYGYTF
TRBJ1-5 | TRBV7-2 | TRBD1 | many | TGTGCCAGCAGCGAACGGGCAGGGGGCCTGCCCCAGCATTTT | CASSERAGGLPQHF
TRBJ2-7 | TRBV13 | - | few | TGTGCCAGCAGCACCCTCGAGTCCGGCGGCGAGCAGTACTTC | CASSTLESGGEQYF
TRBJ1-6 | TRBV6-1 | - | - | TGTGCCAGCAGTGAAAATACACAGAGCTATTCACCGCTCAACTTT | CASSENTQSYSPLNF
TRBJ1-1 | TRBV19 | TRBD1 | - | TGTGCCAGTAGTATATGGACAGGGGGCAACACTGAAGCTTTCTTT | CASSIWTGGNTEAFF
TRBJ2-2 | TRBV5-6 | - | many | TGTGCCAGCAGCTTGGTTCCCGGGGAGCTGTTTTTT | CASSLVPGELFF
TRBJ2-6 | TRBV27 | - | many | TGTGCCAGCAGTCTGTACCTCTCTGGGGCCAACGTCCTGACTTTC | CASSLYLSGANVLTF
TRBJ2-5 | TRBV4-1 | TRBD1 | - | TGCGCCAGCAGCCCCTCGACAGGGGGCGGTGAGACCCAGTACTTC | CASSPSTGGGETQYF
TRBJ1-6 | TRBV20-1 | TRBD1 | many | TGCAGTGCAATAGACAGGGAGTTGCTTAATTCACCCCTCCACTTT | CSAIDRELLNSPLHF
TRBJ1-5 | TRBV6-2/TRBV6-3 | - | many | TGTGCCAGCAGTTCTACCTATAGCAATCAGCCCCAGCATTTT | CASSSTYSNQPQHF
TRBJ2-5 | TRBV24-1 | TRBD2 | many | TGTGCCACCAGTGATGCCGGGGGGGGGGAGACCCAGTACTTC | CATSDAGGGETQYF
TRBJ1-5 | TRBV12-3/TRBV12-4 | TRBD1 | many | TGTGCCAGCAGTTTAGCCGGGACAGGGGGCGGGAATCAGCCCCAGCATTTT | CASSLAGTGGGNQPQHF
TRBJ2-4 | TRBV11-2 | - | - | TGTGCCAGCAGCCCCCAATTCCGGGAACAGGCGAATCCCCCAGCCAAAAACATTCAGTACTTC | CASSPQFREQANPPAKNIQYF
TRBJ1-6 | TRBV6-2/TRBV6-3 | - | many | TGTGCCAGCAGATTGGGGACGGGTAATTCACCCATCCACTTT | CASRLGTGNSPIHF
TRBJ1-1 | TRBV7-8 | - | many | TGTGCCAGCTGGCGGGTTGCGGGAGACACTGAAGCTTTCTTT | CASWRVAGDTEAFF
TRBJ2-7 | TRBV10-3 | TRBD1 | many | TGTGCCATCAGTGACCAGACAGGGGGCATTTTGTACGAGCAGTACTTC | CAISDQTGGILYEQYF